The sequence of this T cell receptor (beta chain) was determined in a study of breast tumors, draining lymph nodes, adjacent tissues. Breast cancer patients provided tissue from their axillary draining lymph nodes. The study, taken as a whole, reports: The lymph node origin of tumor T cells was framed as consistent with a hypothesis, not demonstrated.

V was shortened by 3 bases and J by 5 bases, with 17 bases between the two germline ends. CDR3 length: 16 residues. This clonotype has ten or more counts. Its antigen is not known. TCRdb re-analysed the multiplex PCR reads in MiXCR, keeping a single row per CDR3 protein. The table lists around 130,000 distinct CDR3 sequences, 30% to 35% of them singletons, with under 2.5% in the top ten. The chain carries TRBV12-3 or TRBV12-4 and TRBJ1-5; D gene ambiguous. The clonotype comes from a female donor with breast cancer. Some clones in this sample may be carry-over from other donors' samples. Sequencing used axillary lymph node tissue. The CDR3 sequence: CASSFGEEGGYQPQHF. Here the CDR3 DNA reads TGTGCCAGCAGTTTCGGTGAGGAGGGTGGGTATCAGCCCCAGCATTTT.